The 18 T cell receptor beta chains below come from one sample, sequenced in a study of cytomegalovirus exposure and HLA in healthy donors. Amplification used 60 Vbeta primers and 13 Jbeta primers. The protocol was immunoSEQ multiplex PCR, while the TCRdb copy is restricted to in-frame clones and leaves out a portion. The data contain roughly 200,000 clones, roughly 73% of them singletons. The sample comprised PBMCs. These receptors all stem from a woman aged 25 to 39 in good health and CMV-seronegative.

V gene TRBV11-2 combines with J gene TRBJ2-3; D may be TRBD2 (7 bases). Germline assignment: CDR1 SGHAT and CDR2 FQNNGV. This CDR3 comprises 14 residues. With 2 bases removed from V and 5 bases from J, the gap between germline ends came to 11 bases. The CDR3 here is CASSLWGGGDTQYF. CDR3 bases: TGTGCCAGCAGCTTATGGGGAGGGGGAGATACGCAGTATTTT.

The chain combines TRBV4-1 with TRBJ1-5; no definite D call. Trimming stripped 1 base from V and 2 bases from J, with 9 bases between. Germline CDR1 MGHRA, CDR2 YSYEKL. The CDR3 length is 15 residues. In nucleotides, the CDR3 is TGCGCCAGCAGCCAAGTCGGCCAGGGCAATCAGCCCCAGCATTTT. This gives the protein CASSQVGQGNQPQHF.

This clone was counted only a few times. V gene TRBV7-2 combines with J gene TRBJ2-5; 11 bases align to TRBD2. This CDR3 has 18 amino acids. J gave up 5 bases and V 5 bases, and 16 bases lay outside the gene matches. The germline gives CDR1 SGHTA, CDR2 FQGNSA. The CDR3 nucleotides are TGTGCCAGCAGCACCTACCTTAGCGGGAGGGCGTCCTCGGAGACCCAGTACTTC. This translates into CASSTYLSGRASSETQYF.

This clone has a handful of counts. The genes are TRBV2 and TRBJ1-5; D perhaps matches TRBD1 (6 bases). Germline V lookup: CDR1 SNHLY, CDR2 FYNNEI. This CDR3 has 15 amino acids. The ends were cut back, 7 bases at V and 7 bases at J, with 20 bases in the middle. The CDR3 reads CASTKEGPRGQPQHF. Written as DNA, the CDR3 is TGTGCCAGCACAAAAGAGGGTCCAAGGGGGCAGCCCCAGCATTTT.

This chain uses TRBV5-1 with TRBJ2-3; D is unresolved. CDR3 size: 14 residues. Germline CDR1 is SGHRS and CDR2 is YFSETQ. Trimming shortened V by 3 bases and J by 6 bases, and 14 bases separated the two germline ends. In DNA, the CDR3 is TGCGCCAGCAGCTACGCCGGTCCCCCCGATACGCAGTATTTT. It encodes CASSYAGPPDTQYF.

The J gene is TRBJ2-4, the V gene TRBV7-6; TRBD1 matches 12 bases. The CDR3 has 18 residues. Trimming at V came to 1 base and at J to 9 bases, leaving 13 bases not matched to a gene. CDR1 and CDR2 from the germline V gene are SGHVS and FNYEAQ. CDR3 protein: CASSLEGSGTGGRSIQYF. The CDR3 nucleotides read TGTGCCAGCAGCTTAGAGGGATCCGGGACAGGGGGCCGTAGCATTCAGTACTTC.

CDR3 in amino acids: CASGGGQGKNSPLHF. As DNA, the CDR3 is TGTGCCAGTGGGGGGGGACAGGGGAAGAATTCACCCCTCCACTTT. The chain is built from TRBV21-1 and TRBJ1-6; the table's D call, TRBD1, was not checked against the DNA. TRBV21-1 is a pseudogene segment. The CDR3 runs 15 residues.

The rearrangement joins TRBV19 to TRBJ2-5; D is perhaps TRBD1 (6 bases). The J call may be mistaken, given a closer DNA end match to TRBJ2-7. This CDR3 is 14 amino acids long. CDR1 is LNHDA and CDR2 is SQIVND in the germline V gene (reference sequence). CDR3 loop: CASSIVDSSYEQYF. For the CDR3, the DNA is TGTGCCAGTAGTATCGTGGACAGCTCCTACGAGCAGTACTTC.

About this clone: Relative to the germline gene, one junction end is altered; a read error may explain this. J is TRBJ1-3 and V is TRBV7-9; D ambiguous. Germline V gene sequence: CDR1 SEHNR, CDR2 FQNEAQ (reference sequence). This CDR3 contains 14 residues. This CDR3 is CASSLSASGSTIYF. In DNA form, the CDR3 reads TGTGCCAGCAGCCTAAGCGCCTCTGGAAGCACCATATATTTT.

This chain links TRBV19 with TRBJ1-6; D ambiguous. The CDR3 runs to 17 residues. Germline V CDR1 and CDR2: LNHDA, SQIVND (reference sequence). V was clipped by 2 bases and J by 8 bases, with 19 bases between them. CDR3 loop: CASSIKLVTRLYSPLHF. The CDR3 DNA reads TGTGCCAGTAGTATAAAATTGGTTACCCGGTTATATTCACCCCTCCACTTT. Looking up the rest from reference TRBV19 and TRBJ1-6 gives the full variable domain: DGGITQSPKYLFRKEGQNVTLSCEQNLNHDAMYWYRQDPGQGLRLIYYSQIVNDFQKGDIAEGYSVSREKKESFPLTVTSAQKNPTAFYLCASSIKLVTRLYSPLHFGNGTRLTVT.

V usage is TRBV6-5 and J usage is TRBJ2-2, with a tentative D call TRBD1 (6 bases). The CDR3 extends over 12 amino acids. CDR1 and CDR2 from the germline V gene are MNHEY and SVGAGI. V was trimmed by 6 bases and J by 5 bases, leaving 7 bases between them. The CDR3 sequence is CASRQGTGELFF. CDR3 DNA sequence: TGTGCCAGCAGGCAGGGGACCGGGGAGCTGTTTTTT.

The chain recombines TRBV25-1 with TRBJ2-5; 7 nucleotides line up with TRBD1. Germline trimming cut 6 bases from V and 3 bases from J; bases unmatched to any gene: 7. Germline assignment: CDR1 MGHDK and CDR2 SYGVNS. This CDR3 has 14 amino acids. The CDR3 loop is CASSETGLKETQYF. CDR3 bases: TGTGCCAGCAGCGAGACAGGGCTTAAAGAGACCCAGTACTTC.

The chain joins TRBV25-1 to TRBJ2-1; 13 bases are a match to TRBD2. Trimming at V came to 7 bases and at J to 6 bases, leaving 3 bases not matched to a gene. CDR3 length: 14 residues. Germline lookup yields CDR1 MGHDK and CDR2 SYGVNS. The chain's CDR3 is CASTTSGRANEQFF. CDR3 bases: TGTGCCAGCACCACTAGCGGGAGGGCCAATGAGCAGTTCTTC.

The chain couples TRBV6-1 to TRBJ1-1; D is possibly TRBD1 (5 bases). Per the germline V gene, CDR1 is MNHNS and CDR2 is SASEGT. This CDR3 is 15 amino acids long. Trimming stripped 2 bases from V and 5 bases from J, with 15 bases between. The CDR3 protein is CASSEIGRRGTEAFF. The CDR3 region has the DNA TGTGCCAGCAGTGAAATCGGCAGGAGGGGTACTGAAGCTTTCTTT.

The chain combines TRBV29-1 with TRBJ1-2; possibly TRBD1 for D (5 bases). Trimming removed 8 bases from V and 1 base from J, with 14 bases in between. The length of the CDR3 is 13 residues. Germline V gives CDR1 SQVTM, CDR2 ANQGSEA. The CDR3 DNA reads as TGCAGCTACCGGACATCGTTTAACTATGGCTACACCTTC. This translates into CSYRTSFNYGYTF.

The rearrangement uses TRBV29-1 and TRBJ2-3, with 10 bases aligning to TRBD1. J lost 0 bases, V lost 4 bases, and 4 bases had no gene match. The germline V gene encodes CDR1 SQVTM and CDR2 ANQGSEA. This CDR3 comprises 15 residues. CDR3 in DNA: TGCAGCGTTGGGACAGGGGGAGTGAGCACAGATACGCAGTATTTT. It encodes CSVGTGGVSTDTQYF.

The gene calls are TRBV21-1 and TRBJ1-1. TRBV21-1 is a listed pseudogene. CDR3 length equals 14 residues. The DNA of the CDR3 is TGTGCCAGCAGCAAAGCGGAGACAGCGGGTGAAGCTTTCTTT. This sequence encodes CASSKAETAGEAFF.

The V and J genes are TRBV5-1 and TRBJ2-5, with 9 bases matching TRBD2. CDR3 length equals 15 residues. Trimming at V came to 0 bases and at J to 7 bases, leaving 7 bases not matched to a gene. Germline lookup yields CDR1 SGHRS and CDR2 YFSETQ. The CDR3 loop reads CASSLEVAGAGTQYF. CDR3 nucleotides: TGCGCCAGCAGCTTGGAGGTAGCGGGAGCGGGGACCCAGTACTTC.